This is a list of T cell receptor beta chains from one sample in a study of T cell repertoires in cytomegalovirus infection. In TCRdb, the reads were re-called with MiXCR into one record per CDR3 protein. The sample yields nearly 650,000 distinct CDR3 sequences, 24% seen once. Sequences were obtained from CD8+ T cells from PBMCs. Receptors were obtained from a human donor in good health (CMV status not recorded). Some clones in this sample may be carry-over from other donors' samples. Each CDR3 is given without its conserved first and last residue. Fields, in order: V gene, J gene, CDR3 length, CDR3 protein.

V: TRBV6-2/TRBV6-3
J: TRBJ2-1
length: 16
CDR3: ASSYSLLLAGARGEQF

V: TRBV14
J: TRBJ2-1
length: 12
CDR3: ASSQAAYRDTWF

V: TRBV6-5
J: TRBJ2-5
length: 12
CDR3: ASSYSTWYGDQY

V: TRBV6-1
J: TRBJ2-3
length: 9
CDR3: ASLIGGAQY

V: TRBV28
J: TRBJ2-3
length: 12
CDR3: ASSSLGTIDTQY

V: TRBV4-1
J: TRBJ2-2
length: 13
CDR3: ASSQDLEGTGELF

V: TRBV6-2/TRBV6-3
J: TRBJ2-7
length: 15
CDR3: ASSYSAGGTPYEEQY

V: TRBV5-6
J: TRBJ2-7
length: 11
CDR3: ASSWIAQREQY

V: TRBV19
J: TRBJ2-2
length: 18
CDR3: ASSTPSGTSGVPNTGELF

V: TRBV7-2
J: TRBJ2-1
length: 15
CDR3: ASSFLWDRAPYNEQF

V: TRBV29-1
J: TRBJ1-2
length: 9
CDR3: SVDSRDGYT

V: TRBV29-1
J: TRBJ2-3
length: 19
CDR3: SVEDVFRDRGVDGSTDTQY

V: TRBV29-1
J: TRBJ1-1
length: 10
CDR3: SPKSALTEAF

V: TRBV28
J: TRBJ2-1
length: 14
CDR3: ASSFHGGAPYNEQF

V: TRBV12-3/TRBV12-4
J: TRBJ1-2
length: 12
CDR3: ASSYWTEVNGYT

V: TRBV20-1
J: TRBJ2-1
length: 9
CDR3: SANYYNEQF

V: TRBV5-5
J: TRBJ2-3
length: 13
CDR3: ASSRLSESTDTQY

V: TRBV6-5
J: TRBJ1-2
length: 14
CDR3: ASTTPISAALYGYT

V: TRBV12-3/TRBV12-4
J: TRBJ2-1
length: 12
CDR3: ASSIPGGINEQF

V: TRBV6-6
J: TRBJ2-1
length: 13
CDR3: ASSYSREFYNEQF

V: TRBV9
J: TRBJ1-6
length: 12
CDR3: ASSDGSGGSPLH

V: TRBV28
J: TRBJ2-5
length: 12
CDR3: ASSSVDSVEAQY

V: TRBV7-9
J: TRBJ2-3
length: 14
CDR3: ASSSYPGQGAYTQY

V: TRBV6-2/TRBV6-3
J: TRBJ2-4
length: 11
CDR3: ASRPGSTDIQY

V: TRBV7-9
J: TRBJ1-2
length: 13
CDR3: ASSPQGQTFYGYT

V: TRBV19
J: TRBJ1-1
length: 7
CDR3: ASSSEAF

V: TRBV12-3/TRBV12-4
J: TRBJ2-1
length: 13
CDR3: ASSLSSGGAEEQF

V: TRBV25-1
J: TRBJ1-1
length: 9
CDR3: ASSVGYEAF

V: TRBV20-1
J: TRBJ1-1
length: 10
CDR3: SARGQFTEAF

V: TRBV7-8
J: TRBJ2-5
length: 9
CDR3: ASSLDGTQY

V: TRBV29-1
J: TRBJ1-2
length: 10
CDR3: SAQGANYGYT

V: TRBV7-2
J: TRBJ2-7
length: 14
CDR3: ASSLDKWGSSYEQY

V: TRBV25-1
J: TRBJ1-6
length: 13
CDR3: ASSVQDSGNSPLH

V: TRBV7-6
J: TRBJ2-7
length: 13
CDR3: ASSLEGSGGYEQY

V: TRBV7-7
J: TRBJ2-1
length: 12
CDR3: ASSLVLGTPEQF

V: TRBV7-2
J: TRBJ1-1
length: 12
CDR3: ASSLTRGLEEAF

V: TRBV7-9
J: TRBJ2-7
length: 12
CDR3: ASSPRAGGREQY

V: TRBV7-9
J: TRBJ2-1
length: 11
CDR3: ASKPSPPVEQF

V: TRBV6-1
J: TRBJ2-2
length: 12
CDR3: ASSERAFPGELF

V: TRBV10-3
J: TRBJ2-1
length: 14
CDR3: AISEGVGVVGNEQF

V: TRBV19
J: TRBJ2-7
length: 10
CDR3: ASTNTGDEQY

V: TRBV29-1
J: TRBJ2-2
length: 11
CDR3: SVGAGDTGELF

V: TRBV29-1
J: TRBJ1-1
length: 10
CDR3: SVEREITEAF

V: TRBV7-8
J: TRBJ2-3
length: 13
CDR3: ASNHRDALGDTQY

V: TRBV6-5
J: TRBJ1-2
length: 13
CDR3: ASSYFRGGDYGYT

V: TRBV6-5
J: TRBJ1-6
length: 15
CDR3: ASSSPPTGGYNSPLH

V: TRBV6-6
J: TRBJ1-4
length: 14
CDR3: ASSYSMAPPNEKLF

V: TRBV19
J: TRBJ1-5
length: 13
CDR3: ASSWAGGRNQPQH

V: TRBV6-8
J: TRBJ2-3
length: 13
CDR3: ASSYQGTRHGTQY

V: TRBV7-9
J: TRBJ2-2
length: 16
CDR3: ASSSPRGKRGYTGELF

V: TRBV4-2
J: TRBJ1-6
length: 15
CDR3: ASSQDHSDRGNSPLH